This T cell receptor (beta chain) is from a study of control samples from healthy donors and cancer patients. TCRdb's table, derived via immunoSEQ multiplex PCR, lists solely in-frame clones and lacks some. Of 150,000 to 200,000 clones in the sample, around 90% were seen once. The TCR comes from a woman aged 50 to 60 in good health. The sequenced material came from blood.

In nucleotides, the CDR3 is TGTGCCAGCTCACCACCGAATATCCAGGGTGGCTACACCTTC. It codes for CASSPPNIQGGYTF. The V call is TRBV18, the J call TRBJ1-2, with D possibly TRBD1 on 5 matching bases. Germline V gene lookup returns CDR1 KGHSH and CDR2 LQKENI. With 0 bases removed from V and 7 bases from J, the gap between germline ends came to 12 bases. The CDR3 loop spans 14 amino acids.